This T cell receptor beta chain originates from a study of regulatory T cells in long-lasting Graves disease. Findings and limits, study-wide: Persistent Graves' disease cases displayed lower TCR diversity than newly diagnosed ones.

Germline-derived CDR1 and CDR2 are MDHEN and SYDVKM. V lost 6 bases, J lost 2 bases, and 8 bases stayed unmatched. The CDR3 covers 17 residues. This clonotype came up many times. The antigen remains undetermined. The time point: newly diagnosed GD, antithyroid drugs for less than 3 months. TCR sequences were obtained from RNA taken from PBMCs. For TCR beta, libraries came from iRepertoire HTBI primers and Arm-PCR of CDR3 regions. TCRdb redid the calling of the multiplex PCR reads with MiXCR, one entry per CDR3 protein. The sample lists 620,000 or so distinct CDR3 sequences; 16% were seen once. Another study also made use of these data, one on T cells in Graves' hyperthyroidism and ophthalmopathy. Per that paper: The primer set for the first-round RT-PCR of the TCR CDR3 was HTBI.

The V gene is TRBV28, the J gene TRBJ2-7; 15 nucleotides match TRBD2. The specimen was peripheral blood mononuclear cells (PBMCs), collected at new diagnosis, from a patient treated with antithyroid drugs. The receptor comes from a woman younger than 45 with Graves disease. The chain's CDR3 is CASRGTSGRSFTYEQYF. CDR3 DNA sequence: TGTGCCAGCAGGGGGACTAGCGGGAGGTCCTTTACCTACGAGCAGTACTTC.